This T cell receptor (beta chain) was found in a study of CD8+ T cells in alopecia areata. CDR1 and CDR2 from the germline V gene are MNHEY and SMNVEV (reference sequence). CDR3 length equals 17 residues. Trimming stripped 3 bases from V and 0 bases from J, with 12 bases between. The authors extracted RNA and reverse transcribed it into cDNA as the sequencing template. Sequencing used immunoSEQ multiplex PCR; TCRdb keeps in-frame clones, though not all of them. The sample has about 200,000 clones, 50% to 60% seen once. This specimen was CD4+ T cells sorted from blood, taken at week 0. The rearrangement links TRBV27 to TRBJ1-6; D is possibly TRBD1 (6 bases). The clonotype originates from a human donor with alopecia areata. CDR3 protein: CASSLEGGYSYNSPLHF. CDR3 nucleotide sequence: TGTGCCAGCAGTTTGGAGGGGGGGTACTCCTATAATTCACCCCTCCACTTT.